These 17 T cell receptor beta chains were all obtained from the same sample, sequenced in a study of shared clonotypes between healthy human individuals. This table comes from immunoSEQ multiplex PCR, and its TCRdb copy is limited to in-frame clones, with some not included. Of under 350,000 clones in the sample, roughly 91% were seen once. Specimen: memory CD8+ T cells sorted from blood. The sample's subset: CD45RO+ cells pooled with CCR7-negative TemRA cells. Receptor source: a man aged 18-30 years in good health.

The CDR3 here is CASSVVGEGTDTQYF. The CDR3 DNA sequence: TGTGCCAGCAGCGTAGTCGGGGAGGGCACAGATACGCAGTATTTT. The rearrangement uses TRBV9 and TRBJ2-3, with D maybe TRBD2 (6 bases). This CDR3 is 15 amino acids long. The germline V gene has CDR1 SGDLS and CDR2 YYNGEE. V was clipped by 0 bases and J by 1 base, with 9 bases between them.

The genes are TRBV28 and TRBJ1-3; TRBD1 matches 8 bases. CDR1 is MDHEN and CDR2 is SYDVKM in the germline V gene. The ends lost 6 bases at V and 2 bases at J; junction bases unmatched: 3. This CDR3 has 14 amino acids. DNA for the CDR3: TGTGCCAGCAGGATACAGGGGGCTGGAAACACCATATATTTT. Its protein product is CASRIQGAGNTIYF.

The chain carries TRBV25-1 and TRBJ1-6; 7 positions agree with TRBD1. The CDR3 has 16 amino acids. Germline assignment: CDR1 MGHDK and CDR2 SYGVNS. V shed 3 bases and J 10 bases; nucleotides not matched to a gene: 12. The CDR3 DNA is TGTGCCAGCAGTGACGACTCCAGACAGGGTATGTCACCCCTCCACTTT. It translates to CASSDDSRQGMSPLHF.

The CDR3 sequence: CASSSPVGATGNSPLHF. As DNA, the CDR3 is TGTGCCAGCAGTAGCCCTGTCGGGGCAACGGGGAATTCACCCCTCCACTTT. The genes are TRBV2 and TRBJ1-6; D perhaps matches TRBD1 (5 bases). This CDR3 contains 17 residues. CDR1 and CDR2 (germline): SNHLY, FYNNEI. Trimming took 5 bases from V and 7 from J, leaving 21 bases between them.

This chain uses TRBV11-2 with TRBJ2-3, with TRBD2 matching over 13 bases. The CDR3 runs to 17 residues. Trimming cost V 4 bases and J 0 bases; bases outside gene matches: 4. Looked up from germline, CDR1 is SGHAT and CDR2 is FQNNGV. The DNA of the CDR3 is TGTGCCAGCAGCTACGGACTAGCGGGGGACAGCACAGATACGCAGTATTTT. Protein sequence: CASSYGLAGDSTDTQYF.

V gene TRBV7-2 combines with J gene TRBJ1-2, with 9 bases fitting TRBD1. CDR3 length equals 15 residues. Germline assignment: CDR1 SGHTA and CDR2 FQGNSA. V shed 1 base and J 4 bases; nucleotides not matched to a gene: 4. The CDR3 here is CASSLGDREGYGYTF. The DNA of the CDR3 is TGTGCCAGCAGCTTAGGGGACAGGGAGGGCTATGGCTACACCTTC.

The chain uses TRBV6-5 and TRBJ1-2; a weak D match, TRBD1 (5 bases). V lost 2 bases and J 4 bases, leaving 14 bases between the germline ends. The CDR3 is made up of 15 amino acids. The germline V gene has CDR1 MNHEY and CDR2 SVGAGI. The CDR3 region has the DNA TGTGCCAGCAGTTACGGTCCAGGGATAATCTATGGCTACACCTTC. Residues: CASSYGPGIIYGYTF.

Notes on this clone: One junction end does not reproduce the germline sequence, and a read error may be involved. The chain is built from TRBV10-3 and TRBJ2-1; 11 bases are shared with TRBD2. This CDR3 has 15 residues. Germline V CDR1 and CDR2: ENHRY, SYGVKD. This CDR3 reads CAISDTSGSQNEQLF. The CDR3 DNA sequence: TGTGCCATCAGTGATACTAGCGGGAGTCAAAATGAGCAGCTCTTC.

The genes are TRBV30 and TRBJ1-2; weak D call: TRBD1 (6 bases). The CDR3 extends over 12 amino acids. Deletions cut 4 bases from V and 7 bases from J, with 13 bases between. Per the germline V gene, CDR1 is GTSNPN and CDR2 is SVGIG (reference sequence). The CDR3: CAWIEEGGGYTF. CDR3 DNA sequence: TGTGCCTGGATCGAGGAGGGGGGTGGCTACACCTTC.

This sequence joins TRBV6-1 and TRBJ2-1, with D uncertain. Trimming took off 4 bases at V and 0 bases at J, with 13 bases between the two ends. The CDR3 is 16 residues long. Germline CDR1 is MNHNS and CDR2 is SASEGT. CDR3 region: CASSASLRSSYNEQFF. For the CDR3, the DNA is TGTGCCAGCAGTGCATCCCTTCGAAGCTCCTACAATGAGCAGTTCTTC.

Here the CDR3 reads CASSFSGITDTQYF. The DNA for the CDR3 is TGTGCCAGCAGCTTTTCGGGAATCACAGATACGCAGTATTTT. The rearrangement links TRBV11-2 to TRBJ2-3; D may be TRBD2 (5 bases). The ends were cut back, 3 bases at V and 2 bases at J, with 9 bases in the middle. Germline CDR1 reads SGHAT; CDR2 reads FQNNGV. This CDR3 is 14 amino acids long.

V gene TRBV5-8 combines with J gene TRBJ1-5; D might be TRBD1 (6 bases). This CDR3 has 17 residues. Germline loops: CDR1 SGHTS, CDR2 YDEGEE. V dropped 0 bases and J dropped 1 base, with 14 bases sitting between them. The CDR3 reads CASSLVARGYSNQPQHF. CDR3 sequence (DNA): TGTGCCAGCAGCTTGGTTGCCAGGGGTTACAGCAATCAGCCCCAGCATTTT.

The V gene is TRBV6-5, the J gene TRBJ1-5, with D perhaps TRBD1 (6 bases). CDR3 length equals 15 residues. Germline V gene data show CDR1 as MNHEY and CDR2 as SVGAGI. V dropped 5 bases and J dropped 3 bases, with 14 bases sitting between them. DNA for the CDR3: TGTGCCAGCAGTCAAATTACAGGGAACAATCAGCCCCAGCATTTT. Amino acids: CASSQITGNNQPQHF.

V gene TRBV30 combines with J gene TRBJ2-3; 10 nucleotides agree with TRBD2. J gave up 3 bases and V 4 bases, and 7 bases lay outside the gene matches. Germline CDR1 GTSNPN, CDR2 SVGIG (reference sequence). The CDR3 contains 15 residues. The CDR3 protein is CAWTGLAPQTDTQYF. The CDR3 DNA follows: TGTGCCTGGACGGGACTAGCGCCTCAAACAGATACGCAGTATTTT.

The DNA of the CDR3 is TGCAGCGTTGAAGGGGGGGAGTTACCCAAGTACGAGCAGTACTTC. Protein product: CSVEGGELPKYEQYF. The chain employs TRBV29-1 and TRBJ2-7; possibly TRBD2 for D (6 bases). From germline, CDR1 is SQVTM and CDR2 ANQGSEA. The CDR3 covers 15 residues. Trimming removed 1 base at V and 4 bases at J, with 17 bases between.

The J gene is TRBJ2-4, the V gene TRBV4-1; D remains ambiguous. The CDR3 totals 13 residues. CDR1 and CDR2 (germline): MGHRA, YSYEKL. The V end was cut by 3 bases, the J end by 5 bases, with 8 bases between. The CDR3 DNA is TGCGCCAGCAGCCAGATCGGACAAAACATTCAGTACTTC. Translation: CASSQIGQNIQYF.

This clone was seen only once. The genes are TRBV15 and TRBJ1-4, with D tentatively TRBD1 (5 bases). The CDR3 loop spans 17 amino acids. V lost 0 bases and J 6 bases, leaving 17 bases between the germline ends. The germline CDR1 and CDR2 sequences are LNHNV and YYDKDF (reference sequence). CDR3 in amino acids: CATSRDPRSWGDEKLFF. CDR3 coding DNA: TGTGCCACCAGCAGAGATCCGAGATCGTGGGGGGATGAAAAACTGTTTTTT. Full variable domain (outside the CDR3, taken from reference TRBV15 and TRBJ1-4): DAMVIQNPRYQVTQFGKPVTLSCSQTLNHNVMYWYQQKSSQAPKLLFHYYDKDFNNEADTPDNFQSRRPNTSFCFLDIRSPGLGDTAMYLCATSRDPRSWGDEKLFFGSGTQLSVL.